These T cell receptor beta chains were read from a single sample in a study of CDR3 diversity in severe acne. TCRdb used MiXCR to reprocess the PCR reads, holding one entry per CDR3 protein. The repertoire holds 85,000 to 120,000 distinct CDR3 sequences, 45% to 60% seen once, with 9.5% to 15% in the top ten. Sequenced input: blood. Receptor source: a male donor with acne. The CDR3 runs from the conserved cysteine through the conserved F or W. The D gene is left open where the match is weak. The size entry is marked missing in some rows and otherwise reads once, few, many or a size class.

J gene,clone size,D gene,V gene,CDR3 protein,CDR3 DNA
TRBJ2-3,once,TRBD2,TRBV20-1,CSASLAAFTDTQYF,TGCAGTGCTAGCCTAGCGGCGTTCACAGATACGCAGTATTTT
TRBJ1-3,once,.,TRBV4-3,CASSRIPGQGGGNTIYF,TGCGCCAGCAGCCGAATACCGGGACAAGGAGGTGGAAACACCATATATTTT
TRBJ2-3,.,TRBD2,TRBV10-3,CAITPGLAGGPPDTQYF,TGTGCCATCACCCCCGGACTAGCGGGAGGGCCCCCAGATACGCAGTATTTT
TRBJ2-3,.,.,TRBV9,CASSGVRSGGGADTQYF,TGTGCCAGCAGCGGGGTTCGGTCCGGAGGCGGGGCAGATACGCAGTATTTT
TRBJ2-5,.,TRBD2,TRBV20-1,CSARSLAGRETQYF,TGCAGTGCTAGATCACTAGCGGGACGGGAGACCCAGTACTTC
TRBJ1-5,.,.,TRBV10-1,CARRTGQPQHF,TGCGCCAGACGAACGGGTCAGCCCCAGCATTTT
TRBJ2-3,many,TRBD1,TRBV30,CAWSVRQGDADTQYF,TGTGCCTGGAGTGTTCGGCAGGGGGACGCAGATACGCAGTATTTT
TRBJ2-6,.,.,TRBV20-1,CSSTVSAAGANVLTF,TGCAGTTCCACCGTCTCGGCAGCTGGGGCCAACGTCCTGACTTTC
TRBJ1-1,.,TRBD1,TRBV10-2,CASRDRRGVEAFF,TGCGCCAGCAGGGACAGGAGGGGAGTTGAAGCTTTCTTT
TRBJ1-6,.,.,TRBV25-1,CASSDPASSSPLHF,TGTGCCAGCAGTGACCCCGCTTCAAGCTCACCCCTCCACTTT
TRBJ2-5,.,.,TRBV4-1,CASSQDPRVETQYF,TGCGCCAGCAGCCAAGATCCTCGCGTCGAGACCCAGTACTTC
TRBJ2-6,.,TRBD2,TRBV20-1,CSARTAGTSGGELCSGANVLTF,TGCAGTGCTAGGACCGCCGGGACTAGTGGCGGGGAGCTGTGCTCTGGGGCCAACGTCCTGACTTTC
TRBJ2-7,.,TRBD2,TRBV29-1,CSASLGGAYEQYF,TGCAGCGCCAGTCTCGGGGGGGCCTACGAGCAGTACTTC
TRBJ2-7,.,TRBD1,TRBV15,CATSSGSGTGGLYEQYF,TGTGCCACCAGCAGCGGCTCCGGGACAGGGGGCCTCTACGAGCAGTACTTC
TRBJ1-2,.,.,TRBV28,CASRDPRLGGYTF,TGTGCCAGCAGGGACCCTCGGTTGGGGGGCTACACCTTC